One sample yielded the 14 T cell receptor beta chains listed below, sequenced in a study of identical twins. One entry per CDR3 protein, called by TCRdb with MiXCR from the 5' RACE reads. The sample contains a few hundred thousand distinct CDR3 sequences, nearly 10% of which appear only once. The data were also submitted as part of a second study, on yellow fever vaccine responses in identical twins.

The sequenced material came from PBMCs. These receptors originate from a woman aged 18-30 years in good health.

The chain has TRBV3-1 and TRBJ1-1, with a tentative D call TRBD1 (5 bases). V gave up 4 bases and J gave up 4 bases, with 13 bases separating them. Germline loops: CDR1 LGHDT, CDR2 YNNKEL (reference sequence). This CDR3 is built from 14 residues. CDR3 bases: TGTGCCAGCAGCCGAAGCCAGGGTGGCACTGAAGCTTTCTTT. Protein sequence: CASSRSQGGTEAFF.

This clonotype was seen a handful of times. The chain couples TRBV5-1 to TRBJ1-1, with TRBD1 matching 10 bases. The ends lost 1 base at V and 4 bases at J; junction bases unmatched: 4. CDR3 length: 15 amino acids. Germline assignment: CDR1 SGHRS and CDR2 YFSETQ. The CDR3 bases are TGCGCCAGCAGCTTGCTCCGACAGGGGGCCACTGAAGCTTTCTTT. Translation: CASSLLRQGATEAFF.

This clonotype was seen at least ten times. This rearrangement joins TRBV12-3 or TRBV12-4 to TRBJ2-7, with D uncertain. CDR3 length: 13 residues. Trimming took 3 bases from V and 5 from J, leaving 11 bases between them. The CDR3 sequence: CASSFVIGHEQYF. The CDR3 DNA follows: TGTGCCAGCAGTTTTGTTATCGGCCACGAGCAGTACTTC.

This clonotype was seen a few times. This chain links TRBV7-9 with TRBJ2-2, with a weak D call TRBD1 (5 bases). Germline V gives CDR1 SEHNR, CDR2 FQNEAQ (reference sequence). CDR3 size: 15 residues. The V and J ends lost 2 bases and 3 bases respectively, with 10 bases between them. CDR3 DNA sequence: TGTGCCAGCAGCTTAATACAGGTTCACACCGGGGAGCTGTTTTTT. It yields the protein CASSLIQVHTGELFF. The complete variable domain, with remaining parts taken from reference TRBV7-9 and TRBJ2-2, reads DTGVSQNPRHKITKRGQNVTFRCDPISEHNRLYWYRQTLGQGPEFLTYFQNEAQLEKSRLLSDRFSAERPKGSFSTLEIQRTEQGDSAMYLCASSLIQVHTGELFFGEGSRLTVL.

Worth noting for this clonotype: At one end the junction does not follow the germline gene, possibly because of a read error. The genes are TRBV12-3 or TRBV12-4 and TRBJ2-2; D is undetermined. CDR3 length: 14 amino acids. The CDR3, as DNA: TGTACCAGCAGTCCGTGGGATTATCCCGGGGAGCTGTTTTTT. As protein: CTSSPWDYPGELFF.

V is TRBV7-9 and J is TRBJ2-6; D unresolved. From germline, CDR1 is SEHNR and CDR2 FQNEAQ (reference sequence). The CDR3 runs 13 residues. V gave up 5 bases and J gave up 4 bases, with 6 bases separating them. CDR3 nucleotides: TGTGCCAGCAGCCCCTGGGGGGCCAACGTCCTGACTTTC. Amino acids: CASSPWGANVLTF.

The chain links TRBV29-1 to TRBJ1-5, with D possibly TRBD1 on 5 matching bases. The CDR3 covers 12 residues. V was clipped by 6 bases and J by 11 bases, with 17 bases between them. The germline CDR1 and CDR2 sequences are SQVTM and ANQGSEA. The CDR3 region has the DNA TGCAGCGTCCGGGACGGCGATTCGGCCCAGCATTTT. It specifies CSVRDGDSAQHF.

This chain links TRBV12-3 or TRBV12-4 with TRBJ2-7; D is uncertain. V lost 6 bases and J lost 6, with 15 bases in between. CDR3 length: 13 residues. CDR3 sequence reads: CASRRWPLGEQYF. Written as DNA, the CDR3 is TGTGCCAGCAGACGGTGGCCCTTAGGCGAGCAGTACTTC.

This clonotype appeared many times. The CDR3 nucleotides are TGTGCCAGCAGCCCCGGGAGGGTCACAGATACGCAGTATTTT. Protein: CASSPGRVTDTQYF. V is TRBV7-2 and J is TRBJ2-3, with 8 nucleotides matching TRBD2. With V trimmed by 5 bases and J by 2 bases, 3 bases remained unmatched. Germline V gene lookup returns CDR1 SGHTA and CDR2 FQGNSA. The CDR3 loop spans 14 amino acids.

The gene calls are TRBV4-2 and TRBJ2-3; 7 nucleotides match TRBD1. The germline V gene encodes CDR1 LGHNA and CDR2 YNFKEQ. The junction had 7 bases not matched to a gene; V was cut back by 5 bases and J by 2 bases. CDR3 length equals 15 residues. The CDR3 loop is CASSVGTATTDTQYF. The CDR3 DNA reads TGTGCCAGCAGCGTCGGGACAGCTACCACAGATACGCAGTATTTT.

The sample holds many counts of this clonotype. This sequence joins TRBV15 and TRBJ2-2; D perhaps matches TRBD1 (6 bases). V dropped 1 base and J dropped 5 bases, with 20 bases sitting between them. Germline assignment: CDR1 LNHNV and CDR2 YYDKDF (reference sequence). The CDR3 has 18 residues. CDR3 bases: TGTGCCACCAGCAGAGGGGCAGGGGTTTTATCGGGGACCGGGGAGCTGTTTTTT. Its translation: CATSRGAGVLSGTGELFF.

At least ten counts were recorded for this clonotype. The rearrangement links TRBV7-9 to TRBJ2-1; 9 positions match TRBD2. Germline CDR1 reads SEHNR; CDR2 reads FQNEAQ (reference sequence). This CDR3 region has 14 residues. Trimming cost V 7 bases and J 9 bases; bases outside gene matches: 10. The CDR3 DNA reads TGTGCCAGCAACTTGGGGCGGGAGGGCGGTGAGCAGTTCTTC. Protein sequence: CASNLGREGGEQFF.

This clonotype was recorded at least ten times. V usage is TRBV5-1 and J usage is TRBJ2-3; D may be TRBD2 (6 bases). Trimming pared 3 bases from V and 6 bases from J, leaving 14 bases between. Germline assignment: CDR1 SGHRS and CDR2 YFSETQ. The length of the CDR3 is 14 residues. CDR3 bases: TGCGCCAGCAGCTCAACTAGCAGAGTGGATACGCAGTATTTT. Its protein is CASSSTSRVDTQYF. The full variable domain, in which reference TRBV5-1 and TRBJ2-3 provide the parts outside the CDR3, is KAGVTQTPRYLIKTRGQQVTLSCSPISGHRSVSWYQQTPGQGLQFLFEYFSETQRNKGNFPGRFSGRQFSNSRSEMNVSTLELGDSALYLCASSSTSRVDTQYFGPGTRLTVL.

The chain employs TRBV6-1 and TRBJ2-3; a weak D match, TRBD2 (7 bases). This CDR3 has 16 amino acids. The germline gives CDR1 MNHNS, CDR2 SASEGT. V was clipped by 3 bases and J by 4 bases, with 17 bases between them. CDR3 region: CASSDLGGARPDTQYF. The CDR3 DNA is TGTGCCAGCAGTGACCTAGGGGGGGCCCGCCCAGATACGCAGTATTTT.